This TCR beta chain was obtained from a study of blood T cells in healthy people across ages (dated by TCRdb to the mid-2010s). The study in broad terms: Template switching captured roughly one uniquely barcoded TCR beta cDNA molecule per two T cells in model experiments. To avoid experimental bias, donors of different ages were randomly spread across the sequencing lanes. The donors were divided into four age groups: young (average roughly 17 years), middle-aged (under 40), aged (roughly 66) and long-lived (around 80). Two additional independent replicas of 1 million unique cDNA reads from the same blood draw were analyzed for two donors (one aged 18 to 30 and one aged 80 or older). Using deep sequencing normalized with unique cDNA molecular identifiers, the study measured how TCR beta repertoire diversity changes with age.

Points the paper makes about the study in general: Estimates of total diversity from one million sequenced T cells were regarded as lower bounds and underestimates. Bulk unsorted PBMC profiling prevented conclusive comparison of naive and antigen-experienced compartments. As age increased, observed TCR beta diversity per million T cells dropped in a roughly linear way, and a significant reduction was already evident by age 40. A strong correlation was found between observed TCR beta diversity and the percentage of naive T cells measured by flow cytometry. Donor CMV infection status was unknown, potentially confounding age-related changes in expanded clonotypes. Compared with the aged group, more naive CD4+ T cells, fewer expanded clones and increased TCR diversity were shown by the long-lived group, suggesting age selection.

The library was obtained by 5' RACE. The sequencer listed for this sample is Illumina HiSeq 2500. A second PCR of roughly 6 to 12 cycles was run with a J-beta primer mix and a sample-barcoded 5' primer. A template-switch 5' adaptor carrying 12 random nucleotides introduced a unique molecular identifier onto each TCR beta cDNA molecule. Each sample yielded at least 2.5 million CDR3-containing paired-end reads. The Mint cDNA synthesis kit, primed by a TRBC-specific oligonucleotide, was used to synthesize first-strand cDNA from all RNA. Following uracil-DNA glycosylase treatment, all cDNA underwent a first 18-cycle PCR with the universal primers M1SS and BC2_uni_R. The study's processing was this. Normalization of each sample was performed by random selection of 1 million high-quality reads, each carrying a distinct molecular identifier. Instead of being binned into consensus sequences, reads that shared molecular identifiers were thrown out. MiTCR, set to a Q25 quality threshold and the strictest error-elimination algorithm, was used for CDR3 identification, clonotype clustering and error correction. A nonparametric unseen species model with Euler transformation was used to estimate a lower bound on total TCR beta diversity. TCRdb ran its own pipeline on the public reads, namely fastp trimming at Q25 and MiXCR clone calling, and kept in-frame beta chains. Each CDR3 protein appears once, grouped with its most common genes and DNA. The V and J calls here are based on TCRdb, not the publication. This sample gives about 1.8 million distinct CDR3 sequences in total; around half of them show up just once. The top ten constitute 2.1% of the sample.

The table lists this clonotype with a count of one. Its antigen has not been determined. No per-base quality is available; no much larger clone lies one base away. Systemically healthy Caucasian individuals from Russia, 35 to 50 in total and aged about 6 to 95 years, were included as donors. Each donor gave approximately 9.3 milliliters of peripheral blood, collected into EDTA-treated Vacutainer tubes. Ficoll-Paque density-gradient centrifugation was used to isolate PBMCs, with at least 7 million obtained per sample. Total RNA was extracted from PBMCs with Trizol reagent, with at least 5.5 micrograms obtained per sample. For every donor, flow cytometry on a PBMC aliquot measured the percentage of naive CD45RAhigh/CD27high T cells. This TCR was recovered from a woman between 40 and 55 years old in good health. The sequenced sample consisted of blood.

The CDR3 region has the sequence CATSRVTDTFRYGYTF. The DNA sequence is TGTGCCACCAGCAGAGTGACAGATACTTTCCGCTATGGCTACACCTTC. The chain is encoded by TRBV15 joined to TRBJ1-2; TRBD1 might be the D gene, on 5 matching bases. The CDR3 sequence holds 16 residues, the cysteine and phenylalanine included. The retained sequence is limited to the CDR3, 48 bases, with the frame set at the first base. V loses 1 base of germline sequence and J loses 4 bases, and the interval between the two ends is 16 bases. As encoded in the germline V gene (reference sequence), CDR1 is LNHNV while CDR2 is YYDKDF.